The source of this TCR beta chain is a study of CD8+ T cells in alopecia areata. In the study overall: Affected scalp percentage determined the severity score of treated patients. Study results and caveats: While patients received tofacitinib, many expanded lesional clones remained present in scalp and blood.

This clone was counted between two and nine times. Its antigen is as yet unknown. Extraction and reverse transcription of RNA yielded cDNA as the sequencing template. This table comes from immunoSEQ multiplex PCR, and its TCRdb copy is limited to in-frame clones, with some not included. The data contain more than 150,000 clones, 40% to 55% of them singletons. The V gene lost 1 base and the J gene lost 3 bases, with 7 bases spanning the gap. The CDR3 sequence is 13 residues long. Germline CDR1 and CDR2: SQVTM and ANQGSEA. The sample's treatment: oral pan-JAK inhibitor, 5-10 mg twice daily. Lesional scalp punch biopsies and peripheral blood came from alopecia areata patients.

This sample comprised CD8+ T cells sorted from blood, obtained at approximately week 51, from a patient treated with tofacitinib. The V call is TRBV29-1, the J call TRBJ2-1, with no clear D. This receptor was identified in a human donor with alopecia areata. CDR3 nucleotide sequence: TGCAGCGTTGAAGGTGCACGCTACAATGAGCAGTTCTTC. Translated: CSVEGARYNEQFF.